Listed here are 8 T cell receptor beta chains from one sample, sequenced in a study of cytomegalovirus exposure and HLA in healthy donors. Use of 60 Vbeta and 13 Jbeta primers characterized the PCR. TCRdb's table, derived via immunoSEQ multiplex PCR, lists solely in-frame clones and lacks some. The top ten hold roughly 4.5% of the sample, which has roughly 120,000 clones, 60% to 85% seen once. The specimen was PBMCs. Receptor source: a man aged 50 to 60 in good health and CMV-seropositive.

This clone appeared a few times. This chain joins TRBV6-6 and TRBJ1-5, with D tentatively TRBD1 (5 bases). V shed 4 bases and J shed 4 bases, with 14 bases lying between them. The CDR3 has 15 residues. Per germline, CDR1 MNHNY and CDR2 SVGAGI (reference sequence). DNA of the CDR3: TGTGCCAGCAGTTCGGTCAGGGTTCGAAATCAGCCCCAGCATTTT. Translation gives CASSSVRVRNQPQHF.

The chain couples TRBV6-1 to TRBJ1-1, with TRBD1 matching 10 bases. Germline V CDR1 and CDR2: MNHNS, SASEGT. The CDR3 runs 14 residues. V was clipped by 5 bases and J by 8 bases; unmatched bases: 8. The CDR3 loop reads CASSPRDRGIEAFF. DNA of the CDR3: TGTGCCAGCAGTCCCCGGGACAGGGGCATAGAAGCTTTCTTT.

This clone was recorded once. The CDR3 here is CASSWDRGRNTIYF. The DNA of the CDR3 is TGTGCCAGCAGTTGGGACAGGGGCAGAAACACCATATATTTT. The genes are TRBV28 and TRBJ1-3; 10 nucleotides align to TRBD1. Germline CDR1 MDHEN, CDR2 SYDVKM. Trimming removed 4 bases from V and 5 bases from J; junction bases left unmatched: 2. The CDR3 contains 14 residues. The whole variable domain, filled in from reference TRBV28 and TRBJ1-3, reads DVKVTQSSRYLVKRTGEKVFLECVQDMDHENMFWYRQDPGLGLRLIYFSYDVKMKEKGDIPEGYSVSREKKERFSLILESASTNQTSMYLCASSWDRGRNTIYFGEGSWLTVV.

The V and J genes are TRBV5-6 and TRBJ1-1; 10 bases map to TRBD1. Trimming removed 2 bases from V and 3 bases from J; junction bases left unmatched: 13. Germline V lookup: CDR1 SGHDT, CDR2 YYEEEE. The CDR3 length is 18 residues. The CDR3 nucleotides are TGTGCCAGCAGCTTCAGGACAGGGGGAGCGCGTCGGGACACTGAAGCTTTCTTT. Its translation: CASSFRTGGARRDTEAFF.

This chain joins TRBV19 and TRBJ1-6; the D gene is possibly TRBD1 (6 bases). V lost 8 bases to trimming and J lost 1 base, with 9 bases between them. CDR1 is LNHDA, CDR2 SQIVND, per germline (reference sequence). The CDR3 contains 14 residues. The CDR3 DNA sequence: TGTGCCAGTCAGACAGGTTCCTATAATTCACCCCTCCACTTT. This translates into CASQTGSYNSPLHF.

The chain links TRBV6-1 to TRBJ2-5; 7 bases map to TRBD2. The J call is doubtful: the DNA matches TRBJ2-7 better. The V gene's germline CDR1 is MNHNS and CDR2 SASEGT. The CDR3 runs to 15 residues. CDR3 DNA sequence: TGTGCCACCCCAGTTTTACGCGGGAGACACTACGAGCAGTACTTC. It translates to CATPVLRGRHYEQYF.

For this clone: Other DNA sequences in this specimen translate into the identical CDR3. The gene calls are TRBV5-1 and TRBJ1-1; D may be TRBD1 (5 bases). The V end was cut by 4 bases, the J end by 3 bases, with 10 bases between. From germline, CDR1 is SGHRS and CDR2 YFSETQ. The CDR3 length is 13 residues. The DNA for the CDR3 is TGCGCCAGCAGCCTGGCGGGGGACACTGAAGCTTTCTTT. It translates to CASSLAGDTEAFF. The full variable domain, rest sourced from reference TRBV5-1 and TRBJ1-1, is KAGVTQTPRYLIKTRGQQVTLSCSPISGHRSVSWYQQTPGQGLQFLFEYFSETQRNKGNFPGRFSGRQFSNSRSEMNVSTLELGDSALYLCASSLAGDTEAFFGQGTRLTVV.

V and J are TRBV18 and TRBJ2-2; D is possibly TRBD2 (6 bases). The CDR3 spans 16 residues. Trimming shortened V by 0 bases and J by 3 bases, and 11 bases separated the two germline ends. Germline V lookup: CDR1 KGHSH, CDR2 LQKENI. In DNA, the CDR3 is TGTGCCAGCTCACCACCTAGCTGGGGGGACACCGGGGAGCTGTTTTTT. Its translation: CASSPPSWGDTGELFF. The entire variable domain, with the rest obtained from reference TRBV18 and TRBJ2-2, is as follows: NAGVMQNPRHLVRRRGQEARLRCSPMKGHSHVYWYRQLPEEGLKFMVYLQKENIIDESGMPKERFSAEFPKEGPSILRIQQVVRGDSAAYFCASSPPSWGDTGELFFGEGSRLTVL.